The 9 T cell receptor beta chains presented below share a single source sample, sequenced in a study of naive and memory T cell subsets. An equimolar mix of two oligonucleotides served as the beta constant-region primer for TRBC1 and TRBC2. TCRdb re-called the UMI-ligation and nested PCR reads with MiXCR, one entry per CDR3 protein. The sample holds about 85,000 distinct CDR3 sequences, over 10% seen once. Sequencing was performed on central memory CD4+ T cells from blood. The receptors stem from a human donor in good health.

This clonotype was picked up a small number of times. The chain recombines TRBV7-9 with TRBJ2-7, with 8 bases aligning to TRBD1. Germline V gene sequence: CDR1 SEHNR, CDR2 FQNEAQ (reference sequence). The V and J ends lost 5 bases and 1 base, in that order; junction bases with no gene match: 4. The CDR3 is made up of 14 amino acids. CDR3 in amino acids: CASSQTGESYEQYF. CDR3 DNA sequence: TGTGCCAGCAGCCAGACAGGGGAGTCCTACGAGCAGTACTTC.

This clonotype has a count of ten or more. The V and J genes are TRBV14 and TRBJ2-1; 7 nucleotides line up with TRBD1. This CDR3 has 16 residues. Germline assignment: CDR1 SGHDN and CDR2 FVKESK. The J segment lost 3 bases and the V segment lost 4 bases, leaving 9 bases of the junction unmatched. CDR3 DNA: TGTGCCAGCAGCCTTTATACAGGGGTAATCTACAATGAGCAGTTCTTC. Its protein product is CASSLYTGVIYNEQFF. The complete variable domain, with remaining parts taken from reference TRBV14 and TRBJ2-1, reads EAGVTQFPSHSVIEKGQTVTLRCDPISGHDNLYWYRRVMGKEIKFLLHFVKESKQDESGMPNNRFLAERTGGTYSTLKVQPAELEDSGVYFCASSLYTGVIYNEQFFGPGTRLTVL.

The V call is TRBV4-1, the J call TRBJ1-4, with 7 bases lining up with TRBD1. The V and J ends lost 4 bases and 4 bases, in that order; junction bases with no gene match: 9. CDR3 length equals 16 residues. Germline V lookup: CDR1 MGHRA, CDR2 YSYEKL. The CDR3 sequence is CASSPLTGADNEKLFF. For the CDR3, the DNA is TGCGCCAGCAGCCCACTCACAGGGGCCGATAATGAAAAACTGTTTTTT.

In its sample, this clonotype was seen many times. This chain links TRBV27 with TRBJ2-7; a possible D gene is TRBD1 (5 bases). Germline V gives CDR1 MNHEY, CDR2 SMNVEV (reference sequence). The CDR3 is made up of 16 amino acids. The ends were cut back, 5 bases at V and 2 bases at J, with 19 bases in the middle. The DNA of the CDR3 is TGTGCCAGCAGTGTTATCGGGCAGGGCGGTCCCTACGAGCAGTACTTC. Its protein is CASSVIGQGGPYEQYF.

This clonotype was counted at least ten times. The chain employs TRBV20-1 and TRBJ2-7; D possibly corresponds to TRBD2 (5 bases). Trimming stripped 0 bases from V and 2 bases from J, with 11 bases between. CDR3 length equals 14 residues. The germline V gene has CDR1 DFQATT and CDR2 SNEGSKA (reference sequence). The CDR3 spells CSAREGAPAYEQYF. DNA of the CDR3: TGCAGTGCTAGAGAGGGAGCTCCGGCCTACGAGCAGTACTTC.

This chain uses TRBV20-1 with TRBJ2-2; D is uncertain. The CDR3 covers 14 residues. CDR1 is DFQATT, CDR2 SNEGSKA, per germline (reference sequence). Trimming cost V 3 bases and J 0 bases, with 8 bases left between them. The CDR3 coding sequence is TGCAGTGCTAGTAAGGCGGCGAACACCGGGGAGCTGTTTTTT. It codes for CSASKAANTGELFF.

The V and J genes are TRBV28 and TRBJ2-3; D ambiguous. The CDR3 sequence is 11 residues long. The germline CDR1 and CDR2 sequences are MDHEN and SYDVKM. V lost 8 bases and J 6 bases, leaving 9 bases between the germline ends. CDR3 DNA: TGTGCCAGCCTTTCATGGGATACGCAGTATTTT. Protein product: CASLSWDTQYF.

This clonotype appeared a few times. The rearrangement uses TRBV6-5 and TRBJ1-1; possibly TRBD1 for D (5 bases). V lost 4 bases, J lost 5 bases, and 17 bases lay in between. The CDR3 consists of 15 residues. Germline V gene data show CDR1 as MNHEY and CDR2 as SVGAGI. Written as DNA, the CDR3 is TGTGCCAGCAGTTGGTCTGTTCAGGGCCGTACTGAAGCTTTCTTT. Its protein product is CASSWSVQGRTEAFF.

This clonotype was counted ten times or more. The J gene is TRBJ2-2, the V gene TRBV6-5, with 9 bases aligning to TRBD1. J lost 0 bases, V lost 10 bases, and 12 bases had no gene match. CDR1 and CDR2 (germline): MNHEY, SVGAGI. CDR3 length: 17 amino acids. The CDR3: CATLRQGGHANTGELFF. The DNA of the CDR3 is TGTGCCACTCTTCGACAGGGGGGCCACGCGAACACCGGGGAGCTGTTTTTT.